The subject of this entry is one T cell receptor beta chain. This clonotype showed up many times. There is no known antigen for this receptor. The sample holds no much larger clone one base away, and base qualities are not on file. These data come from a study of T cells in Graves' hyperthyroidism and ophthalmopathy (dated 2019 in TCRdb). In terms of the full investigation: Peripheral blood was collected at initial diagnosis, before any treatment. The paper describes TCR Vbeta CDR3 sequencing of about 140 peripheral blood samples, made up of under 50 ophthalmopathy patients, 70 to 75 hyperthyroidism patients and some 17 progressor patients. The approximately 98 discovery patients were randomly divided into training and test sets at a 7:3 ratio. Prospective prediction of ophthalmopathy was tested in an independent validation cohort of 18 to 20 hyperthyroidism patients and 15 to 17 patients who later progressed to ophthalmopathy. In addition, the study compared T-cell repertoires in thyroid tissue and in blood from several Graves' hyperthyroidism patients. TCR V-J signatures able to tell the groups apart were searched for in a discovery cohort of some 100 patients, of whom 43 had Graves' ophthalmopathy and roughly 57 had stable Graves' hyperthyroidism. After blood sampling, hyperthyroidism patients were treated with methimazole at a starting dose of 30 mg daily, and ophthalmopathy patients were treated with high-dose intravenous methylprednisolone.

Amplification of TCR beta CDR3 regions was carried out from RNA transcripts. For the first round of RT-PCR on the TCR CDR3, the HTBI primer set was used together with the Qiagen OneStep RT-PCR kit. The libraries were constructed in a second round of multiplex PCR and then size-selected and purified. Sequencing of the libraries was done on an Illumina HiSeq2000 using paired-end 100 bp reads. Under the source paper's analysis protocol: SOAPnuke was used to process the raw data, throwing out any read that contained adapters or uncalled bases, had a mean Phred below 15, or lacked an exact constant-primer or identifier match. High-quality paired reads were merged with COPE v1.2.5, and unique nucleotide sequences were defined as clonotypes. Clonotypes were aligned to IMGT TRBV, TRBD and TRBJ reference segments using MiTCR v1.1. The analysis included only V-J combinations with a frequency above 0.0001, which together covered more than 99% of the repertoires. A TCS score was defined as the ratio between F50 (clonal expansion) and ExV (chaos), using BLOSUM62-based TCRdist between CDR3 peptides within each V-J. Welch's t-statistics and random forest reduced several hundred V-J features to roughly 13, which were used in a naive Bayes classifier (R e1071). TCRdb handled the public reads itself, with Q25 trimming in fastp and clone calling in MiXCR, and kept productive beta chains. Entries are consolidated by CDR3 protein sequence, retaining the most common genes and DNA. The V and J calls and clone size are TCRdb's, not the authors'. The sample data list approximately 520,000 distinct CDR3 sequences, and under 25% of these were observed just once. Around 27% of the sample is in the top ten clones.

From a lookup of the germline V gene (reference sequence), CDR1 and CDR2 are DFQATT and SNEGSKA. The CDR3 runs 14 residues from the cysteine to the phenylalanine. This entry keeps only the CDR3 DNA: 42 bases, framed from base 1. Trimming removed 1 base from V and 0 bases from J, leaving 10 bases between the germline ends. Graves' hyperthyroidism was defined as stable when no progression to ophthalmopathy occurred over 18 months of follow-up. Hyperthyroidism patients were newly diagnosed, had a disease duration of under 2 months, and were aged 18 to 65 years. Any patient with an uncontrolled infection, another autoimmune disease, pregnancy or lactation was excluded. Clinical symptoms, serum thyroxine and TRAb, thyroid ultrasound, and orbital computed tomography formed the basis for the diagnoses. PBMCs were separated from 10 ml of fresh peripheral blood using Ficoll-Paque density gradient centrifugation. Trizol reagent was used to extract total RNA, and RNA quality was then checked on an Agilent 2100 Bioanalyzer.

Results and caveats for the whole study, not just this receptor: No statistical method was used to fix the sample size in advance, and group allocation was not hidden from the investigators. In validation, the model predicted progression to ophthalmopathy with about 71% sensitivity and 72.22% specificity, a median of around 6.6 months before onset. Most expanded thyroid clonotypes (frequency above 0.001) were also found in blood, which suggests that blood repertoires may mirror thyroid immune responses. A 13 V-J signature model separated ophthalmopathy from stable hyperthyroidism, with roughly 88% sensitivity and 81.08% specificity in cross-validation and 80%/75% in testing.

The rearranged chain carries TRBV20-1 and TRBJ2-7, with TRBD2 as a weak D call on 6 bases. This receptor was identified in a man aged 18 to 30 with Graves' hyperthyroidism. Sample: blood. The CDR3 corresponds to CSARGGLSSYEQYF. The bases are TGCAGTGCTAGAGGGGGACTTAGCTCCTACGAGCAGTACTTC.